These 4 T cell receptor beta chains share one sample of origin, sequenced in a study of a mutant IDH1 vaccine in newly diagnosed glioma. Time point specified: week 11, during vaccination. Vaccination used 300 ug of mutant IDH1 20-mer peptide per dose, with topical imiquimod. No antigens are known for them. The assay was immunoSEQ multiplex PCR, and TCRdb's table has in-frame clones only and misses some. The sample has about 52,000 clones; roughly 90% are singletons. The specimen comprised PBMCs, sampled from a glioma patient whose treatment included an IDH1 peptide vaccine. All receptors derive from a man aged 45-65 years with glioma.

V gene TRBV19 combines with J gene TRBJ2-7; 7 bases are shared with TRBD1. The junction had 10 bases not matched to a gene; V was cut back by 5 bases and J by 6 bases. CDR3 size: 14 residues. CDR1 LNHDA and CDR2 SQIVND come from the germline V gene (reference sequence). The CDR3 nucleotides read TGTGCCAGTAGTCTCCGGGACAGACCCTTCGAGCAGTACTTC. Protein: CASSLRDRPFEQYF.

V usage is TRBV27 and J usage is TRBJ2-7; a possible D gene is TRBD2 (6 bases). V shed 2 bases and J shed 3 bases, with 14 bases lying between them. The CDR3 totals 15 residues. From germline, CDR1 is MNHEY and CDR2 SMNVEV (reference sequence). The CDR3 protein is CASSLLGGRIYEQYF. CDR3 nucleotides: TGTGCCAGCAGTTTACTGGGGGGTCGGATCTACGAGCAGTACTTC.

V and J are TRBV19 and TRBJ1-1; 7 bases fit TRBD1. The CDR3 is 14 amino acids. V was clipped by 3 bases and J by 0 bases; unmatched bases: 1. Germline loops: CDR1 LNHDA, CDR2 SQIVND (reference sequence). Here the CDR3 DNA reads TGTGCCAGTAGTATCGGGACAGTGAACACTGAAGCTTTCTTT. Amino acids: CASSIGTVNTEAFF.

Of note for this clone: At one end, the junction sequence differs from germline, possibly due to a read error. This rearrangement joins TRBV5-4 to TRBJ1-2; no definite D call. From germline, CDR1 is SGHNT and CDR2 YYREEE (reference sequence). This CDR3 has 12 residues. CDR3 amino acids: CASSSTSPPKAF. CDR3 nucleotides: TGTGCCAGCAGTTCCACTTCCCCGCCTAAAGCCTTC.